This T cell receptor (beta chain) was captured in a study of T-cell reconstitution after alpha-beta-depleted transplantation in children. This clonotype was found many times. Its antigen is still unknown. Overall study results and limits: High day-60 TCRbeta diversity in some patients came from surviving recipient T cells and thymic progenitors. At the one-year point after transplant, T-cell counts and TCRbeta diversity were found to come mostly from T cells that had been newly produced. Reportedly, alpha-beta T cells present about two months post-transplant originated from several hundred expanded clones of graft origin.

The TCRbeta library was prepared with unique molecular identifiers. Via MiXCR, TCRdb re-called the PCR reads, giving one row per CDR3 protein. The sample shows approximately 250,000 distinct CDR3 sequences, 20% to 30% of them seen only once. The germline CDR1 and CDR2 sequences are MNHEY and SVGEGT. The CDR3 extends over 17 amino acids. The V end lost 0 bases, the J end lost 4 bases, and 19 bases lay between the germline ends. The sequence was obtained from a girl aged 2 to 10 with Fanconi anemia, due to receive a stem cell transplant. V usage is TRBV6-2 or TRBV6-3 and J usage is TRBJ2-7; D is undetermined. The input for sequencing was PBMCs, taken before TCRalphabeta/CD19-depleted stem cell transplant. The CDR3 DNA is TGTGCCAGCAGTTACTCGGCACTGAATCGGTCCCCATACGAGCAGTACTTC. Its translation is CASSYSALNRSPYEQYF.